This paragraph covers one TCR beta chain sequence. As yet, its antigen is unknown. These data are taken from a study of cytotoxic CD8 clonotypes in ibrutinib-treated CLL. Study-level information: With a range of 6 to 36, the median treatment time before response samples were taken was approximately 11 months. Overall study findings and caveats: The study found baseline clonality above age-matched healthy donors, tracking circulating CD8+ T-cell counts.

Some clones are missing from TCRdb's copy, which holds only in-frame ones; the method was immunoSEQ multiplex PCR. The data contain 57,000 or so clones, 54% of them singletons. Material: PBMCs, obtained at disease progression, from a patient treated with ibrutinib. This TCR came from a human donor with chronic lymphocytic leukemia.

The chain's CDR3 is CASSPTGQEPSYEQYF. The CDR3 DNA reads as TGTGCCAGCAGCCCTACAGGGCAGGAGCCCTCCTACGAGCAGTACTTC. The V call is TRBV7-3, the J call TRBJ2-7; tentatively, D is TRBD1 (6 bases). Trimming stripped 5 bases from V and 0 bases from J, with 17 bases between. The CDR3 consists of 16 residues. The V gene's germline CDR1 is SGHTA and CDR2 FQGTGA. Complete variable domain (other parts from reference TRBV7-3 and TRBJ2-7): GAGVSQTPSNKVTEKGKYVELRCDPISGHTALYWYRQSLGQGPEFLIYFQGTGAADDSGLPNDRFFAVRPEGSVSTLKIQRTERGDSAVYLCASSPTGQEPSYEQYFGPGTRLTVT.